This passage covers 6 T cell receptor beta chains from one sample sequenced in a study of blood T cells in healthy people across ages. The second PCR ran about 6 to 12 cycles with a sample-barcoded 5' primer and J-beta primers. TCRdb re-analysed the 5' RACE reads in MiXCR, keeping a single row per CDR3 protein. Found here are about 640,000 distinct CDR3 sequences, 58% of them singletons; the top ten hold over 30%. The sample consisted of blood. Receptors originate from a man in his 60s in good health.

This chain joins TRBV7-2 and TRBJ2-1, with a possible D match to TRBD2 (6 bases). V gave up 6 bases and J gave up 8 bases, with 17 bases separating them. The germline V gene has CDR1 SGHTA and CDR2 FQGNSA. The CDR3 is 14 residues long. The CDR3 DNA is TGTGCCAGCAGACACCCTGGCGGGGACGATGAGCAGTTCTTC. It yields the protein CASRHPGGDDEQFF.

Many counts were recorded for this clonotype. The V gene is TRBV29-1, the J gene TRBJ2-5, with D possibly called TRBD1 or TRBD2 (6 bases each). This CDR3 has 14 amino acids. V lost 7 bases and J 4 bases, leaving 19 bases between the germline ends. Germline V CDR1 and CDR2: SQVTM, ANQGSEA. This CDR3 is CSAFRGGGIETQYF. DNA of the CDR3: TGCAGCGCTTTCAGGGGTGGGGGGATAGAGACCCAGTACTTC. Filled out from reference TRBV29-1 and TRBJ2-5, the complete variable domain reads SAVISQKPSRDICQRGTSLTIQCQVDSQVTMMFWYRQQPGQSLTLIATANQGSEATYESGFVIDKFPISRPNLTFSTLTVSNMSPEDSSIYLCSAFRGGGIETQYFGPGTRLLVL.

The rearrangement uses TRBV10-3 and TRBJ2-2; 9 bases are shared with TRBD1. CDR1 is ENHRY and CDR2 is SYGVKD in the germline V gene. The CDR3 totals 16 residues. After removal of 8 bases from V and 2 bases from J, the junction contained 9 bases not matched to a gene. Written as DNA, the CDR3 is TGTGCCATCGGTACGGGACAGGGACTTAACACCGGGGAGCTGTTTTTT. Amino acids: CAIGTGQGLNTGELFF.

The chain is built from TRBV10-2 and TRBJ1-2; 7 bases are a match to TRBD1. Germline CDR1 is WSHSY and CDR2 is SAAADI. With 3 bases clipped from V and 6 bases from J, the junction kept 7 bases outside the gene matches. The CDR3 length is 14 residues. CDR3 DNA: TGCGCCAGCAGTGATCGGACAGGCGGGGATGGCTACACCTTC. Translation gives CASSDRTGGDGYTF.

This sequence joins TRBV20-1 and TRBJ2-7, with 7 nucleotides matching TRBD2. CDR3 length: 14 amino acids. The ends lost 6 bases at V and 4 bases at J; junction bases unmatched: 12. Germline V CDR1 and CDR2: DFQATT, SNEGSKA (reference sequence). The CDR3 DNA reads as TGCAGTGCGGCCGGGGGGACCTTTAAGTACGAGCAGTACTTC. Translated: CSAAGGTFKYEQYF.

V gene TRBV4-2 combines with J gene TRBJ2-5, with 8 bases fitting TRBD2. Germline V gene sequence: CDR1 LGHNA, CDR2 YNFKEQ. J lost 0 bases, V lost 1 base, and 13 bases had no gene match. The CDR3 has 19 amino acids. In DNA, the CDR3 is TGTGCCAGCAGCCAAGGGAGCGGGGGCCGAGAGATCTACCAAGAGACCCAGTACTTC. It yields the protein CASSQGSGGREIYQETQYF.